This T cell receptor (beta chain) originates from a study of blood T cell repertoires in COVID-19. Study-wide context: Nucleic acid was either cDNA or gDNA, and it came from T cells, B-cell-depleted T cells, or PBMCs.

CDR3 length: 16 residues. The germline gives CDR1 MNHNS, CDR2 SASEGT. The V segment lost 1 base and the J segment 4 bases; nucleotides outside the gene matches: 9. Per the study methods: Amplified reference gene primers provided the basis for estimating nucleated cell counts. Sequenced by immunoSEQ multiplex PCR; TCRdb stores in-frame clones only, minus some. That table supplies the V and J calls and clone size; D and trimming were determined from the DNA. Among 140,000 or so clones, 70% to 90% were seen once, and the ten largest hold approximately 1.8%. Sequences were obtained from peripheral blood. The receptor was derived from a man in his 70s with acute or convalescent COVID-19. This chain joins TRBV6-1 and TRBJ1-2; TRBD1 matches 7 bases. CDR3 loop: CASSEGLAGTVYGYTF. CDR3 DNA sequence: TGTGCCAGCAGTGAAGGCTTGGCGGGGACAGTCTATGGCTACACCTTC.